This entry concerns a single T cell receptor beta chain. Its antigen is not known. The PCR contained 60 Vbeta and 13 Jbeta primers. As handled by the study authors: There were some 87 million unique TCR beta chains by a later count, and around 10 million of them were shared. The table came from immunoSEQ multiplex PCR; TCRdb's copy has only in-frame clones and leaves some out. That table furnishes V, J and clone size, whereas the DNA furnished D and trimming. In the table there are more than 100,000 clones, 50% to 80% of which are singletons. This record comes from a study of cytomegalovirus exposure and HLA in healthy donors. V lost 4 bases, J lost 3 bases, and 17 bases lay in between. From germline, CDR1 is SGHRS and CDR2 YFSETQ. The CDR3 is 17 amino acids. General study points: Across donors, sequencing depth was assumed by presence/absence analyses to be roughly uniform. The authors reported that TCR beta sequences could predict HLA-A and HLA-B alleles. These predictions were accurate for most subjects in the first cohort.

The receptor was isolated from a woman aged 40 to 55 in good health and CMV-seropositive. Input material: PBMCs. This chain links TRBV5-1 with TRBJ2-6; TRBD1 might be the D (7 bases). DNA for the CDR3: TGCGCCAGCAGCCCAGGGGGGACAGTAAATGGGGCCAACGTCCTGACTTTC. This gives the protein CASSPGGTVNGANVLTF.